There are many counts of the clone carrying this T cell receptor beta chain. Its specificity is unknown. The sample originates from a study of neurological immune-mediated disorders. The sorted libraries were made from approximately 960,000 CD4+ or CD8+ T cells. This CDR3 has 15 amino acids. Trimming took off 3 bases at V and 0 bases at J, with 9 bases between the two ends. CDR1 MRHNA and CDR2 SNTAGT come from the germline V gene. cDNA synthesis was performed by 5'RACE with 10-nucleotide random UMIs. TCRdb analysed the 5' RACE reads with MiXCR anew, one entry per CDR3 protein. The table shows over 45,000 distinct CDR3 sequences, with more than 5% occurring only once. Whole-study results and caveats: No CDR3 amino acid sequences recurred among expanded clones across subjects, suggesting private repertoires in all groups.

The receptor's source is a woman younger than 35 with multiple sclerosis. Specimen: CD4+ T cells from blood. The V and J genes are TRBV6-4 and TRBJ2-1, with unresolved D. Here the CDR3 DNA reads TGTGCCAGCAGTGAACTTCCAGCCTCCTACAATGAGCAGTTCTTC. Translated: CASSELPASYNEQFF.